This T cell receptor (beta chain) was sequenced for a study of beta chain features in type 1 diabetes. Of note for this clone: Its antigen is unidentified.

Germline assignment: CDR1 LGHNA and CDR2 YSLEER. The CDR3 runs to 15 residues. J lost 10 bases, V lost 0 bases, and 4 bases had no gene match. Every bit of the isolated RNA underwent reverse transcription, so sequencing read expressed TCRB transcripts. Generated by immunoSEQ multiplex PCR, the TCRdb table keeps only in-frame clones and is missing some. The table shows under 200,000 clones, with about 8.3% occurring only once. Study-level points and caveats: Shorter TCRB CDR3s, moderately but significantly so, marked every one of the four CD4+ subsets in Type 1 diabetes patients.

The chain has TRBV4-3 and TRBJ2-1; 12 nucleotides match TRBD2. This clonotype was obtained from a young woman with type 1 diabetes. Input material: central memory CD4+ T cells from blood. The CDR3 coding sequence is TGCGCCAGCAGCCAAGAACTAGCGGGAGGCCGCGAGCAGTTCTTC. This encodes CASSQELAGGREQFF.